A selection of T cell receptor beta chains follows, all from one sample in a study of cytomegalovirus exposure and HLA in healthy donors. Sequenced by immunoSEQ multiplex PCR; TCRdb stores in-frame clones only, minus some. The sample shows 160,000 or so clones, 80% of them seen only once. The sample consisted of PBMCs. All receptors derive from a woman between 50 and 59 years old in good health and CMV-seronegative. The CDR3 runs from the conserved cysteine through the conserved F or W. A D gene is named only where the DNA matches it firmly. Part of the rows lack a size; the others show once, few, many or a class for expanded clones.

j_gene | len | d_gene | abundance | v_gene | CDR3aa | CDR3nt
TRBJ1-1 | 13 | NA | NA | TRBV27 | CASSEGGSTEAFF | TGTGCCAGCAGTGAGGGGGGGAGCACTGAAGCTTTCTTT
TRBJ2-1 | 14 | NA | NA | TRBV27 | CASRTTSSYNEQFF | TGTGCCAGCAGAACGACTAGCTCCTACAATGAGCAGTTCTTC
TRBJ2-1 | 18 | TRBD2 | NA | TRBV9 | CASSVVASGGASYNEQFF | TGTGCCAGCAGCGTAGTAGCTAGCGGGGGGGCTTCCTACAATGAGCAGTTCTTC
TRBJ1-1 | 15 | NA | few | TRBV9 | CASSVGALRNTEAFF | TGTGCCAGCAGCGTAGGGGCCCTCCGGAACACTGAAGCTTTCTTT
TRBJ1-2 | 14 | TRBD1 | NA | TRBV18 | CASSTGTGASGYTF | TGTGCCAGCTCAACCGGGACAGGGGCCTCAGGCTACACCTTC
TRBJ1-4 | 16 | TRBD1 | NA | TRBV10-2 | CASNPGQGATNEKLFF | TGCGCCAGCAATCCGGGACAGGGGGCAACTAATGAAAAACTGTTTTTT
TRBJ2-1 | 12 | NA | NA | TRBV4-2 | CASSPGYNEQFF | TGTGCCAGCAGCCCGGGCTACAATGAGCAGTTCTTC
TRBJ1-2 | 14 | TRBD1 | NA | TRBV9 | CASSATGGSYGYTF | TGTGCCAGCAGCGCAACAGGGGGGTCCTATGGCTACACCTTC
TRBJ1-1 | 12 | NA | NA | TRBV19 | CASDRQNTEAFF | TGTGCCAGCGACAGACAGAACACTGAAGCTTTCTTT
TRBJ2-3 | 16 | NA | NA | TRBV10-1 | CASSGPGPSGADTQYF | TGCGCCAGCAGTGGGCCGGGGCCCTCGGGGGCAGATACGCAGTATTTT
TRBJ1-1 | 14 | NA | NA | TRBV2 | CASRTLDRAEGAFF | TGTGCCAGCAGGACTCTGGACAGAGCCGAAGGGGCTTTCTTT
TRBJ1-5 | 16 | TRBD1 | NA | TRBV12-5 | CASGLVWVGGHQPQHF | TGTGCTAGTGGTTTGGTTTGGGTAGGGGGCCATCAGCCCCAGCATTTT
TRBJ1-2 | 15 | NA | NA | TRBV28 | CASHGSTVANYGYTF | TGTGCCAGTCACGGATCGACAGTTGCTAACTATGGCTACACCTTC
TRBJ2-3 | 19 | TRBD2 | NA | TRBV10-2 | CASSFGASGRSERRDTQYF | TGCGCCAGCAGTTTCGGGGCTAGCGGGAGGTCCGAGCGGAGGGATACGCAGTATTTT
TRBJ2-1 | 17 | NA | NA | TRBV9 | CASSVATGGGSYNEQFF | TGTGCCAGCAGCGTAGCAACAGGGGGGGGCTCCTACAATGAGCAGTTCTTC
TRBJ2-7 | 15 | NA | NA | TRBV5-4 | CASISLGGPSYEQYF | TGTGCCAGCATCTCGCTGGGGGGGCCCTCCTACGAGCAGTACTTC
TRBJ1-4 | 15 | TRBD1 | NA | TRBV9 | CASSAGQGSDKELFF | TGTGCCAGCAGCGCAGGACAGGGATCGGACAAAGAACTGTTTTTT
TRBJ2-2 | 15 | NA | NA | TRBV4-3 | CASSQDPGNTGELFF | TGCGCCAGCAGCCAAGATCCAGGGAACACCGGGGAGCTGTTTTTT
TRBJ1-1 | 14 | NA | NA | TRBV11-3 | CASSLDEVNTEAFF | TGTGCCAGCAGCTTAGACGAGGTGAACACTGAAGCTTTCTTT
TRBJ1-2 | 16 | NA | once | TRBV4-3 | CASSATGGRGGYGYTF | TGCGCCAGCAGCGCTACGGGGGGTCGGGGGGGGTATGGCTACACCTTC
TRBJ2-1 | 15 | TRBD1 | NA | TRBV15 | CATSRDGDRGVSQFF | TGTGCCACCAGCAGAGACGGGGACAGGGGAGTAAGTCAGTTCTTC
TRBJ2-1 | 15 | TRBD2 | once | TRBV11-3 | CASSFRTSGRDEQFF | TGTGCCAGCAGCTTTAGGACTAGCGGGAGGGATGAGCAGTTCTTC
TRBJ2-2 | 15 | TRBD1 | NA | TRBV5-1 | CASRGGQDFTGELFF | TGCGCCAGCAGAGGGGGACAGGACTTCACCGGGGAGCTGTTTTTT
TRBJ2-7 | 13 | NA | few | TRBV19 | CASSRGLTSEQYF | TGTGCCAGTAGTAGGGGCCTCACTTCCGAGCAGTACTTC
TRBJ2-1 | 16 | TRBD2 | NA | TRBV4-2 | CASSQQTSGGFGEQFF | TGTGCCAGCAGCCAACAAACTAGCGGGGGGTTCGGTGAGCAGTTCTTC
TRBJ1-4 | 17 | NA | few | TRBV19 | CASSTGRHHGLKEKLFF | TGTGCCAGTAGTACAGGCCGGCATCATGGGCTGAAAGAAAAACTGTTTTTT
TRBJ1-1 | 9 | NA | NA | TRBV19 | CRGNTEAFF | TGTCGGGGGAACACTGAAGCTTTCTTT
TRBJ1-2 | 13 | NA | NA | TRBV7-8 | CASSARGLYGYTF | TGTGCCAGCAGCGCCAGGGGTCTCTATGGCTACACCTTC
TRBJ2-3 | 15 | TRBD2 | NA | TRBV5-1 | CASSLRLAHTDTQYF | TGCGCCAGCAGCTTACGACTAGCCCACACAGATACGCAGTATTTT
TRBJ2-5 | 15 | NA | once | TRBV18 | CASSPRVSRQETQYF | TGTGCCAGCTCACCACGGGTTTCCAGGCAAGAGACCCAGTACTTC
TRBJ1-2 | 20 | NA | NA | TRBV4-1 | CASSQGAARNRAGKRYGYTF | TGCGCCAGCAGCCAAGGGGCCGCACGCAACCGCGCCGGAAAACGCTATGGCTACACCTTC
TRBJ1-5 | 13 | NA | NA | TRBV19 | CASSWGGSPPQHF | TGTGCCAGTAGTTGGGGGGGGAGTCCGCCCCAGCATTTT
TRBJ1-1 | 13 | NA | few | TRBV2 | CASSVQANTEAFF | TGTGCCAGCAGTGTACAGGCTAACACTGAAGCTTTCTTT
TRBJ2-5 | 13 | NA | NA | TRBV12-5 | CASGPSGRETQYF | TGTGCTAGTGGTCCCTCGGGGAGAGAGACCCAGTACTTC
TRBJ2-7 | 16 | TRBD1 | NA | TRBV7-6 | CASSLKRQGSSYEQYF | TGTGCCAGCAGCTTAAAAAGACAGGGATCCTCCTACGAGCAGTACTTC
TRBJ2-3 | 11 | NA | NA | TRBV7-9 | CASSRGDTQYF | TGTGCCAGCTCCAGGGGAGATACGCAGTATTTT
TRBJ2-5 | 16 | NA | NA | TRBV21-1 | CASSKGKRGRQETQYF | TGTGCCAGCAGCAAAGGGAAGCGGGGGCGCCAAGAGACCCAGTACTTC
TRBJ2-2 | 15 | TRBD2 | few | TRBV6-6 | CASSSHSGGPGELFF | TGTGCCAGCAGTTCCCACAGCGGGGGCCCCGGGGAGCTGTTTTTT
TRBJ2-7 | 16 | TRBD2 | NA | TRBV28 | CASSPAGLAATYEQYF | TGTGCCAGCAGTCCCGCCGGACTAGCGGCCACCTACGAGCAGTACTTC
TRBJ2-2 | 18 | TRBD2 | NA | TRBV7-2 | CASSLEGLAGGYTGELFF | TGTGCCAGCAGCTTAGAGGGACTAGCGGGAGGTTATACCGGGGAGCTGTTTTTT
TRBJ2-4 | 11 | NA | NA | TRBV11-3 | CASSSGLIQYF | TGTGCCAGCAGCTCTGGACTAATTCAGTACTTC
TRBJ1-4 | 15 | NA | NA | TRBV4-3 | CASSQEGATNEKLFF | TGCGCCAGCAGCCAAGAAGGGGCAACTAATGAAAAACTGTTTTTT
TRBJ1-2 | 15 | TRBD1 | NA | TRBV2 | CASSEAGQGTGGYTF | TGTGCCAGCAGTGAGGCCGGACAGGGGACAGGCGGCTACACCTTC
TRBJ2-3 | 14 | NA | NA | TRBV10-1 | CASSEAGSTDTQYF | TGCGCCAGCAGTGAAGCGGGTTCCACAGATACGCAGTATTTT
TRBJ2-1 | 16 | NA | NA | TRBV4-1 | CASSQDPGGAYNEQFF | TGCGCCAGCAGCCAAGATCCGGGGGGCGCCTACAATGAGCAGTTCTTC
TRBJ2-2 | 14 | TRBD1 | NA | TRBV5-1 | CASERTGANGELFF | TGCGCCAGTGAGCGAACAGGGGCGAACGGGGAGCTGTTTTTT
TRBJ1-1 | 12 | TRBD1 | NA | TRBV29-1 | CSVRDSHTEAFF | TGCAGCGTGAGGGACAGCCACACTGAAGCTTTCTTT
TRBJ2-7 | 15 | NA | few | TRBV4-3 | CASSQAGSPSYEQYF | TGCGCCAGCAGCCAGGCTGGGAGTCCCTCCTACGAGCAGTACTTC
TRBJ1-6 | 13 | NA | NA | TRBV10-3 | CAIRRGGSSPLHF | TGTGCCATCAGAAGAGGAGGTAGTTCACCCCTCCACTTT
TRBJ1-2 | 15 | NA | NA | TRBV9 | CASSVEGLGGRGYTF | TGTGCCAGCAGCGTAGAGGGCCTGGGGGGAAGAGGCTACACCTTC
TRBJ2-7 | 14 | TRBD2 | NA | TRBV6-1 | CASSSGTSAYEQYF | TGTGCCAGCTCCTCCGGGACTAGCGCCTACGAGCAGTACTTC
TRBJ2-3 | 17 | TRBD1 | NA | TRBV12-5 | CASGFRTGTGDPDTQYF | TGTGCTAGTGGTTTTCGCACCGGGACAGGGGACCCAGATACGCAGTATTTT
TRBJ1-5 | 14 | TRBD1 | many | TRBV6-5 | CASSSGGESQPQHF | TGTGCCAGCAGTTCAGGGGGCGAAAGTCAGCCCCAGCATTTT
TRBJ2-2 | 14 | TRBD1 | NA | TRBV29-1 | CSARTGSNTGELFF | TGCAGCGCTAGGACAGGTTCGAACACCGGGGAGCTGTTTTTT
TRBJ2-3 | 16 | NA | once | TRBV11-2 | CASSLRGSASTDTQYF | TGTGCCAGCAGCTTAAGGGGGTCAGCCAGCACAGATACGCAGTATTTT